These 29 T cell receptor beta chains came from one sample sequenced in a study of beta chain features in type 1 diabetes. Every bit of the isolated RNA underwent reverse transcription, so sequencing read expressed TCRB transcripts. Profiled with immunoSEQ multiplex PCR; TCRdb holds only in-frame clones, not every one. The table has 100,000 to 150,000 clones, 9% seen once; the top ten hold roughly 0.75%. These receptors lack a known antigen. Overall study results and limits: Shortening of TCRB CDR3s, moderate but significant, appeared in all four CD4+ subsets of Type 1 diabetes patients.

Sequencing input: central memory CD4+ T cells from blood. The receptors originated from a man aged 25 to 40 with type 1 diabetes.

This clone was picked up a small number of times. This chain connects TRBV18 to TRBJ1-1, with D unclear. Germline CDR1 KGHSH, CDR2 LQKENI. The CDR3 loop spans 13 amino acids. V lost 3 bases to trimming and J lost 5 bases, with 10 bases between them. CDR3 sequence (DNA): TGTGCCAGCTCACCCCCTTACCGGACTGAAGCTTTCTTT. It encodes CASSPPYRTEAFF.

This chain joins TRBV29-1 and TRBJ2-7, with 13 bases lining up with TRBD2. With V trimmed by 7 bases and J by 4 bases, 4 bases remained unmatched. The CDR3 is 13 amino acids. The germline CDR1 and CDR2 sequences are SQVTM and ANQGSEA. This chain's CDR3 is CSATSGGGYEQYF. Here the CDR3 DNA reads TGCAGCGCAACTAGCGGGGGGGGGTACGAGCAGTACTTC.

The genes are TRBV9 and TRBJ2-7; D possibly corresponds to TRBD2 (5 bases). The CDR3 extends over 13 amino acids. Germline loops: CDR1 SGDLS, CDR2 YYNGEE. V was cut by 0 bases and J by 6 bases, with 10 bases left in between. CDR3 protein: CASSVEGASEQYF. The DNA for the CDR3 is TGTGCCAGCAGCGTAGAGGGAGCTAGCGAGCAGTACTTC.

The rearrangement links TRBV6-5 to TRBJ2-5; 8 positions match TRBD2. CDR1 MNHEY and CDR2 SVGAGI come from the germline V gene. This CDR3 region has 16 residues. J gave up 1 base and V 0 bases, and 4 bases lay outside the gene matches. This CDR3 reads CASSYSREGVQETQYF. CDR3 bases: TGTGCCAGCAGTTACTCTCGGGAGGGGGTCCAAGAGACCCAGTACTTC.

Worth noting for this clone: A junction boundary mismatches the germline segment, possibly from a read error. The chain is built from TRBV4-1 and TRBJ2-1, with 12 bases lining up with TRBD2. The CDR3 spans 15 residues. CDR1 MGHRA and CDR2 YSYEKL come from the germline V gene. The CDR3 sequence: CASSQQLAGGNEQFF. CDR3 in DNA: TGTGCCAGCAGCCAACAACTAGCGGGGGGCAATGAGCAGTTCTTC.

CDR3 DNA: TGCAGTGCAGCGGGCAATGAGCAGTTCTTC. Its protein product is CSAAGNEQFF. J is TRBJ2-1 and V is TRBV20-1, with D perhaps matching TRBD2 (6 bases). Germline-derived CDR1 and CDR2 are DFQATT and SNEGSKA (reference sequence). This CDR3 is built from 10 residues. Trimming removed 6 bases from V and 6 bases from J, with 6 bases in between.

In its sample, this clone was seen many times. The rearrangement uses TRBV6-5 and TRBJ1-5; TRBD1 matches 9 bases. Looked up from germline, CDR1 is MNHEY and CDR2 is SVGAGI. V gave up 6 bases and J gave up 6 bases; unmatched junction bases: 6. The CDR3 is 14 residues long. The DNA for the CDR3 is TGTGCCAGCAGCCGGGACAGGGAGGGTCAGCCCCAGCATTTT. Translation: CASSRDREGQPQHF.

The chain recombines TRBV28 with TRBJ2-5, with 12 bases matching TRBD1. Germline loops: CDR1 MDHEN, CDR2 SYDVKM. This CDR3 contains 15 residues. Trimming removed 7 bases from V and 3 bases from J; junction bases left unmatched: 6. CDR3 nucleotides: TGTGCCAGCACTGGGACAGGGGGCGAGGAAGAGACCCAGTACTTC. This sequence encodes CASTGTGGEEETQYF.

This clone has more than one count but fewer than ten. The V gene is TRBV10-3, the J gene TRBJ2-5, with 8 bases fitting TRBD1. The germline V gene encodes CDR1 ENHRY and CDR2 SYGVKD. Losses at the gene ends were 7 bases for V and 5 bases for J; bases not matched to a gene: 12. The CDR3 loop spans 15 amino acids. CDR3 protein: CAIMEGQGGVETQYF. For the CDR3, the DNA is TGTGCCATCATGGAAGGACAGGGTGGGGTGGAGACCCAGTACTTC.

The sample holds a few counts of this clone. Distinct nucleotide sequences in the sample also encode this CDR3. The CDR3 DNA follows: TGTGCCAGCAGCTTGGGGACAGGGGATACAGATACGCAGTATTTT. Protein: CASSLGTGDTDTQYF. V and J are TRBV11-2 and TRBJ2-3, with TRBD1 identical over 10 bases. Germline CDR1 is SGHAT and CDR2 is FQNNGV. The CDR3 extends over 15 amino acids. The trim removed 3 bases at V and 3 bases at J, leaving 3 bases unmatched.

This clone was detected once. The chain carries TRBV2 and TRBJ2-3; tentatively, D is TRBD2 (5 bases). The CDR3 runs 15 residues. The germline gives CDR1 SNHLY, CDR2 FYNNEI. Trimming shortened V by 6 bases and J by 0 bases, and 13 bases separated the two germline ends. The CDR3, as DNA: TGTGCCAGCAGCCGGACTCAACCTAGCACAGATACGCAGTATTTT. Its protein product is CASSRTQPSTDTQYF.

Only a few counts were recorded for this clone. The gene calls are TRBV19 and TRBJ1-2; D is ambiguous. This CDR3 is built from 15 residues. The germline V gene has CDR1 LNHDA and CDR2 SQIVND (reference sequence). The V gene lost 0 bases and the J gene lost 8 bases, with 16 bases spanning the gap. CDR3 in amino acids: CASSIDDDPLRGYTF. Written as DNA, the CDR3 is TGTGCCAGTAGTATAGACGACGACCCCTTGAGGGGCTACACCTTC.

This clone was observed a handful of times. In DNA form, the CDR3 reads TGTGCCAGCTCACCGACAGGGGGCTCCTACAATGAGCAGTTCTTC. Translation: CASSPTGGSYNEQFF. This rearrangement joins TRBV18 to TRBJ2-1, with 9 bases aligning to TRBD1. J gave up 0 bases and V 3 bases, and 0 bases lay outside the gene matches. Per the germline V gene, CDR1 is KGHSH and CDR2 is LQKENI. This CDR3 region has 15 residues.

V gene TRBV5-1 combines with J gene TRBJ1-4, with 8 bases fitting TRBD1. Germline V CDR1 and CDR2: SGHRS, YFSETQ. V shed 5 bases and J 6 bases; nucleotides not matched to a gene: 12. This CDR3 comprises 16 residues. The CDR3 DNA follows: TGCGCCAGCAGTAAGGGATTGGACAGGGTCTATGAAAAACTGTTTTTT. Amino acid sequence: CASSKGLDRVYEKLFF.

This clone was seen a handful of times. The chain has TRBV27 and TRBJ1-6; D gene uncertain. Germline CDR1 reads MNHEY; CDR2 reads SMNVEV (reference sequence). This CDR3 comprises 15 residues. Between the trimmed V and J ends, which lost 3 bases and 9 bases, there was a span of 15 bases. The CDR3, as DNA: TGTGCCAGCAGTTTCGGGTTTATAATGGGTTCACCCCTCCACTTT. Its protein product is CASSFGFIMGSPLHF.

The chain has TRBV4-3 and TRBJ2-1; TRBD2 might be the D (5 bases). Germline V gene lookup returns CDR1 LGHNA and CDR2 YSLEER. The CDR3 loop spans 14 amino acids. Trimming stripped 0 bases from V and 7 bases from J, with 10 bases between. The DNA for the CDR3 is TGCGCCAGCAGCCAAGATCGGGGAACAAATGAGCAGTTCTTC. This sequence encodes CASSQDRGTNEQFF.

The rearrangement joins TRBV6-5 to TRBJ1-2; D gene ambiguous. Germline V gives CDR1 MNHEY, CDR2 SVGAGI. The CDR3 loop spans 15 amino acids. Between the trimmed V and J ends, which lost 4 bases and 4 bases, there was a span of 16 bases. This chain's CDR3 is CASSSLGAGSYGYTF. As DNA, the CDR3 is TGTGCCAGCAGTTCCCTGGGAGCTGGGAGCTATGGCTACACCTTC.

The CDR3 nucleotides are TGTGCCACCAGCAGAGACTCGGGGGGATGGAATCAGCCCCAGCATTTT. It encodes CATSRDSGGWNQPQHF. This chain connects TRBV15 to TRBJ1-5; D perhaps matches TRBD1 (5 bases). Germline V gene data show CDR1 as LNHNV and CDR2 as YYDKDF (reference sequence). CDR3 length: 16 amino acids. Trimming cost V 0 bases and J 4 bases, with 13 bases left between them.

CDR3 bases: TGTGCCAGCAGCCCCAGGGACTACCGCACAGATACGCAGTATTTT. It is translated as CASSPRDYRTDTQYF. The chain has TRBV11-1 and TRBJ2-3; 7 bases fit TRBD2. Germline CDR1 and CDR2: SGHAT and FQDESV (reference sequence). This CDR3 is built from 15 residues. With V trimmed by 5 bases and J by 1 base, 6 bases remained unmatched.

This clone was found a few times. The genes are TRBV5-1 and TRBJ2-2; 8 bases match TRBD1. V shed 6 bases and J 4 bases; nucleotides not matched to a gene: 5. The CDR3 runs to 14 residues. The germline V gene has CDR1 SGHRS and CDR2 YFSETQ. As DNA, the CDR3 is TGCGCCAGCACCGACAGGGGTAGCACCGGGGAGCTGTTTTTT. Protein: CASTDRGSTGELFF.

This clone was observed a few times. CDR3 DNA sequence: TGTGCCAGCAGCTCCACACCTAGCGGGGAACCCTCCTACGAGCAGTACTTC. Amino acids: CASSSTPSGEPSYEQYF. The chain recombines TRBV7-9 with TRBJ2-7, with 9 bases lining up with TRBD2. Germline loops: CDR1 SEHNR, CDR2 FQNEAQ (reference sequence). The junction had 10 bases not matched to a gene; V was cut back by 4 bases and J by 0 bases. The CDR3 is 17 amino acids.

This clone turned up a few times. This sequence joins TRBV7-2 and TRBJ2-7, with 7 bases matching TRBD2. V lost 5 bases and J lost 1; bases outside the gene matches: 8. CDR1 and CDR2 (germline): SGHTA, FQGNSA. The CDR3 sequence is 15 residues long. CDR3 in DNA: TGTGCCAGCAGCCTGACGACTAGCAGTTCCTACGAGCAGTACTTC. Encoded protein: CASSLTTSSSYEQYF. Based on the CDR3 plus reference TRBV7-2 and TRBJ2-7, the full variable domain is GAGVSQSPSNKVTEKGKDVELRCDPISGHTALYWYRQSLGQGLEFLIYFQGNSAPDKSGLPSDRFSAERTGGSVSTLTIQRTQQEDSAVYLCASSLTTSSSYEQYFGPGTRLTVT.

This clone has only a few counts. The chain combines TRBV20-1 with TRBJ2-7, with a possible D match to TRBD2 (5 bases). This CDR3 has 11 amino acids. Germline assignment: CDR1 DFQATT and CDR2 SNEGSKA (reference sequence). V was pared by 6 bases and J by 6 bases, with 12 bases between. The CDR3 here is CSARTHVEQYF. The CDR3 DNA reads as TGCAGTGCCAGGACTCACGTCGAGCAGTACTTC.

This clone was seen a handful of times. The rearrangement joins TRBV5-1 to TRBJ2-1, with a possible D match to TRBD1 (6 bases). V was cut by 4 bases and J by 0 bases, with 14 bases left in between. The CDR3 runs 16 residues. From germline, CDR1 is SGHRS and CDR2 YFSETQ. CDR3 DNA sequence: TGCGCCAGCAGCACCGCCCCACAGGGCTCCTACAATGAGCAGTTCTTC. Encoded protein: CASSTAPQGSYNEQFF.

Only a few counts were recorded for this clone. The J gene is TRBJ1-1, the V gene TRBV7-2, with D possibly matching TRBD1 (5 bases). The V gene lost 1 base and the J gene lost 4 bases, with 10 bases spanning the gap. Germline V gene sequence: CDR1 SGHTA, CDR2 FQGNSA. The CDR3 is 14 amino acids. CDR3 bases: TGTGCCAGCAGCTTAGTGACAGCGGGCACTGAAGCTTTCTTT. Translation gives CASSLVTAGTEAFF.

V and J are TRBV6-5 and TRBJ1-2; 7 bases match TRBD1. V lost 6 bases to trimming and J lost 4 bases; unmatched junction nucleotides: 5. The germline gives CDR1 MNHEY, CDR2 SVGAGI. The CDR3 sequence is 13 residues long. The CDR3: CASSSGQSYGYTF. The CDR3 DNA sequence: TGTGCCAGCAGCTCGGGACAGTCCTATGGCTACACCTTC.

V and J are TRBV7-2 and TRBJ1-5, with a possible D match to TRBD1 (6 bases). Germline assignment: CDR1 SGHTA and CDR2 FQGNSA. This CDR3 contains 16 residues. Trimming took 0 bases from V and 4 from J, leaving 13 bases between them. For the CDR3, the DNA is TGTGCCAGCAGCTTAGCACCCAACAGGGAGAATCAGCCCCAGCATTTT. Amino acid sequence: CASSLAPNRENQPQHF.

This clone was counted only a few times. The chain is built from TRBV29-1 and TRBJ2-6; 8 bases line up with TRBD1. V lost 4 bases to trimming and J lost 4 bases; unmatched junction nucleotides: 15. This CDR3 comprises 18 residues. Looked up from germline, CDR1 is SQVTM and CDR2 is ANQGSEA. Here the CDR3 reads CSVGRWSTGVPGANVLTF. Here the CDR3 DNA reads TGCAGCGTTGGGCGCTGGTCGACAGGGGTCCCCGGGGCCAACGTCCTGACTTTC.

This clone has just a few counts. The chain recombines TRBV9 with TRBJ2-1; perhaps TRBD1 as D (6 bases). This CDR3 is built from 17 residues. Trimming cost V 2 bases and J 0 bases, with 15 bases left between them. CDR1 is SGDLS, CDR2 YYNGEE, per germline. CDR3 loop: CASSVGDGQSSYNEQFF. The CDR3 nucleotides read TGTGCCAGCAGCGTGGGAGACGGACAGAGCTCCTACAATGAGCAGTTCTTC. The variable domain in full, with the rest retrieved from reference TRBV9 and TRBJ2-1, is DSGVTQTPKHLITATGQRVTLRCSPRSGDLSVYWYQQSLDQGLQFLIQYYNGEERAKGNILERFSAQQFPDLHSELNLSSLELGDSALYFCASSVGDGQSSYNEQFFGPGTRLTVL.